This TCR beta chain comes out of a study of blood T cell repertoires in COVID-19. Germline V lookup: CDR1 LNHDA, CDR2 SQIVND (reference sequence). Trimming took off 2 bases at V and 1 base at J, with 4 bases between the two ends. This CDR3 has 13 residues. Repertoires were generated with immunoSEQ multiplex PCR, while TCRdb's copy carries only in-frame clones and drops some. The sample has around 310,000 clones, over 85% seen once. The sequencing input was PBMCs or T cells enriched from blood (not recorded which). This chain uses TRBV19 with TRBJ2-3; D not certain. The receptor was derived from a woman under 40 who had recovered from COVID-19. As DNA, the CDR3 is TGTGCCAGTAGTATAAGCGGCACAGATACGCAGTATTTT. Its protein is CASSISGTDTQYF.